These 6 T cell receptor beta chains share one sample of origin, sequenced in a study of blood T cell repertoires in COVID-19. The protocol was immunoSEQ multiplex PCR, while the TCRdb copy is restricted to in-frame clones and leaves out a portion. The sample holds 250,000 to 350,000 clones, about nine tenths seen once. The sequenced sample consisted of PBMCs or T cells enriched from blood (not recorded which). These receptor sequences come from a woman younger than 35 who had recovered from COVID-19.

The chain combines TRBV7-9 with TRBJ2-5, with 9 bases lining up with TRBD1. V shed 5 bases and J 2 bases; nucleotides not matched to a gene: 12. Germline lookup yields CDR1 SEHNR and CDR2 FQNEAQ (reference sequence). The CDR3 spans 17 residues. Here the CDR3 reads CASSRTGVIRIQETQYF. The CDR3, as DNA: TGTGCCAGCAGCCGGACAGGGGTCATCAGAATTCAAGAGACCCAGTACTTC.

The sample holds a few counts of this clone. CDR3 bases: TGTGCCAGCATCAAGCGGGAGGGCGATGAGCAGTTCTTC. As protein: CASIKREGDEQFF. V and J are TRBV12-3 or TRBV12-4 and TRBJ2-1; TRBD2 agrees at 10 bases. Germline trimming cut 7 bases from V and 8 bases from J; bases unmatched to any gene: 5. The length of the CDR3 is 13 residues.

The V and J genes are TRBV19 and TRBJ1-4, with 7 positions matching TRBD1. This CDR3 has 16 residues. Germline trimming cut 3 bases from V and 8 bases from J; bases unmatched to any gene: 12. Germline CDR1 and CDR2: LNHDA and SQIVND (reference sequence). The CDR3 reads CASSIVTGTVSEKLFF. The CDR3 DNA reads TGTGCCAGTAGTATCGTTACCGGGACAGTCAGCGAAAAACTGTTTTTT.

This clone has only one observation. A far larger clone lies a single base away; this is likely a read error. This chain uses TRBV7-9 with TRBJ1-1; TRBD1 aligns across 9 bases. This CDR3 has 16 residues. Trimming removed 5 bases from V and 2 bases from J; junction bases left unmatched: 9. The V gene's germline CDR1 is SEHNR and CDR2 FQNEAQ (reference sequence). The CDR3 here is CASSPGGTGKNTEAFF. CDR3 sequence (DNA): TGTGCCAGCAGCCCGGGGGGGACAGGGAAAAACACTGAAGCTTTCTTT. The full variable domain, in which reference TRBV7-9 and TRBJ1-1 provide the parts outside the CDR3, is DTGVSQNPRHKITKRGQNVTFRCDPISEHNRLYWYRQTLGQGPEFLTYFQNEAQLEKSRLLSDRFSAERPKGSFSTLEIQRTEQGDSAMYLCASSPGGTGKNTEAFFGQGTRLTVV.

This clone was seen a handful of times. The CDR3 nucleotides read TGTGCCAGCAGCCCCGGGGAGCTAGCGGGGGGGCAAAATGAGCAGTTCTTC. Its translation is CASSPGELAGGQNEQFF. The chain is built from TRBV3-1 (or the pseudogene TRBV3-2) and TRBJ2-1; 12 bases fit TRBD2. Germline assignment: CDR1 LGHDT and CDR2 YNNKEL (reference sequence). The V gene end was trimmed by 4 bases and the J gene end by 7 bases; junction bases not matched to a gene: 11. This CDR3 comprises 17 residues.

This clone has just one count. This chain links TRBV6-5 with TRBJ2-7; 8 nucleotides line up with TRBD2. CDR3 size: 13 residues. The germline V gene encodes CDR1 MNHEY and CDR2 SVGAGI. V gave up 6 bases and J gave up 2 bases; unmatched junction bases: 3. The CDR3 DNA reads as TGTGCCAGCAGAGCGGGGGATCCCTACGAGCAGTACTTC. This sequence encodes CASRAGDPYEQYF.